This T cell receptor (beta chain) emerged from a study of T cells in Graves' hyperthyroidism and ophthalmopathy. About the study: Before any treatment, at initial diagnosis, peripheral blood was collected.

Graves' hyperthyroidism was deemed stable absent ophthalmopathy progression within 18 months. Criteria for exclusion of patients were uncontrolled infection, other autoimmune disease, pregnancy or lactation. This clonotype was counted ten times or more. The CDR3 contains 13 residues. CDR1 SGHVS and CDR2 FNYEAQ come from the germline V gene. The V end lost 7 bases, the J end lost 5 bases, and 15 bases lay between the germline ends. RNA transcripts were the template for amplifying TCR beta CDR3 regions. First-round RT-PCR of the TCR CDR3 relied on the HTBI primer set. TCRdb reprocessed the multiplex PCR reads with MiXCR, giving one entry per CDR3 protein. Of approximately 430,000 distinct CDR3 sequences detected, roughly 14% appear once; the ten largest clones hold around 7%.

The J gene is TRBJ2-7, the V gene TRBV7-6; maybe TRBD2 (6 bases). Sequencing was done on a sample of blood. The origin of this receptor is a woman between 18 and 29 years old with Graves' hyperthyroidism. CDR3 nucleotides: TGTGCCAGCACTCAGGGACTCCCCGACGAGCAGTACTTC. Its protein is CASTQGLPDEQYF.